The clone carrying this T cell receptor (beta chain) was seen a handful of times. Its antigen is not identified. TCRdb redid the calling of the reads with MiXCR, one entry per CDR3 protein. The sample includes some 600,000 distinct CDR3 sequences, 24% of them seen just once. The sample belongs to a study of T cell repertoires in cytomegalovirus infection. Looking at the study overall: Both CMV infection and a matching HLA type were indicated by public TCR beta signatures. Whole-study results and caveats: The ex vivo response was dominated by HLA-C-restricted CMV-specific TCR beta clonotypes. Carriage of CMV together with the relevant HLA was identifiable through cumulative public TCR beta family frequency.

This CDR3 is 15 amino acids long. Germline lookup yields CDR1 SGHDN and CDR2 FVKESK. Trimming stripped 4 bases from V and 6 bases from J, with 18 bases between. The origin of this receptor is a human donor in good health (CMV status not recorded). Some clones in this sample may be carry-over from other donors' samples. Sequencing was done on a sample of CD8+ T cells from PBMCs. The rearrangement joins TRBV14 to TRBJ1-2; D gene unclear. The CDR3 protein is CASSPSDHPNHGYTF. CDR3 bases: TGTGCCAGCAGCCCATCGGACCATCCGAATCATGGCTACACCTTC. Together with reference TRBV14 and TRBJ1-2, the CDR3 gives the full variable domain: EAGVTQFPSHSVIEKGQTVTLRCDPISGHDNLYWYRRVMGKEIKFLLHFVKESKQDESGMPNNRFLAERTGGTYSTLKVQPAELEDSGVYFCASSPSDHPNHGYTFGSGTRLTVV.